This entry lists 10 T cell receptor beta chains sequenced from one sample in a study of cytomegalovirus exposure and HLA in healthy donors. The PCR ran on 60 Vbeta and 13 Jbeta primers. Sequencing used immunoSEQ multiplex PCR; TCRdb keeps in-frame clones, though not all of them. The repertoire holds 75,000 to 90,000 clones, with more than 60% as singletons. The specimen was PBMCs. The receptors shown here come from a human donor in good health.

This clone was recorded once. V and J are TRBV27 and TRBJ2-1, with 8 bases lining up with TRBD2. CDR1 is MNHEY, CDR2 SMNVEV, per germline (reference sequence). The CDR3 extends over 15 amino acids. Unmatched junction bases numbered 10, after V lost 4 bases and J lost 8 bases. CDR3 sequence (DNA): TGTGCCAGCAGTTCCCTCTCCGGGGGGGCGGATGAGCAGTTCTTC. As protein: CASSSLSGGADEQFF.

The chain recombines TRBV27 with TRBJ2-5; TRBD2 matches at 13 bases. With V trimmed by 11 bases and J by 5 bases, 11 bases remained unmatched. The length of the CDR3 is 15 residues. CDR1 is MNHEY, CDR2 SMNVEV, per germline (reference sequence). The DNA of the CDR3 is TGTGCCGCAATGCCTACGGGACTAGCGGGGGAGACCCAGTACTTC. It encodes CAAMPTGLAGETQYF.

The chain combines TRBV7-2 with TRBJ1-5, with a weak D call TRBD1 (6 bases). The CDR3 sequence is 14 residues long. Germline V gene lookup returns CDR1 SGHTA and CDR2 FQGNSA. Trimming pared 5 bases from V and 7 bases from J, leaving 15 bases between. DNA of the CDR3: TGTGCCAGCAGCACGAGGGGGTCAGAACAGCCCCAGCATTTT. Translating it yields CASSTRGSEQPQHF.

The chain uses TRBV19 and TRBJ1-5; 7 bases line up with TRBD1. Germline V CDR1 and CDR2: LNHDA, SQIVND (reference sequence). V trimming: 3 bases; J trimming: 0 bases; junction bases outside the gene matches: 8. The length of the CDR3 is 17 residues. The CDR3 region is CASSIGQGGYSNQPQHF. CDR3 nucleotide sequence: TGTGCCAGTAGTATCGGGCAGGGGGGATATAGCAATCAGCCCCAGCATTTT.

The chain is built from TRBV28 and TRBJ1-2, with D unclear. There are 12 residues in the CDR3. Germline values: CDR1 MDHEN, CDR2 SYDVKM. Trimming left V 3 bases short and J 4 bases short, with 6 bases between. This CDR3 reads CASSLRLYGYTF. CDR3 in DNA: TGTGCCAGCAGTTTGCGACTCTATGGCTACACCTTC.

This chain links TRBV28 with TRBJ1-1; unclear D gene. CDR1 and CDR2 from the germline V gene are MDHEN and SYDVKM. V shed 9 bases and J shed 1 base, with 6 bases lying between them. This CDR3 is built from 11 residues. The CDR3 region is CARNKNTEAFF. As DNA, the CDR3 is TGTGCCAGGAACAAGAACACTGAAGCTTTCTTT.

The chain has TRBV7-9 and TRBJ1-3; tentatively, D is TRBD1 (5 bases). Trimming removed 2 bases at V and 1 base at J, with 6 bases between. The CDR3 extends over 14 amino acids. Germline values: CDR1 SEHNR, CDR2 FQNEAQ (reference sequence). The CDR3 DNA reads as TGTGCCAGCAGCTTAAGACAGTCTGGAAACACCATATATTTT. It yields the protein CASSLRQSGNTIYF.

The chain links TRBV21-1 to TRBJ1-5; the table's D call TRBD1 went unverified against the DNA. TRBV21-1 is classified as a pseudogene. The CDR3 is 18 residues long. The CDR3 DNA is TGTGCCAGCAGCAAAGTGGGACAGGGAGGCCATAGCAATCAGCCCCAGCATTTT. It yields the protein CASSKVGQGGHSNQPQHF.

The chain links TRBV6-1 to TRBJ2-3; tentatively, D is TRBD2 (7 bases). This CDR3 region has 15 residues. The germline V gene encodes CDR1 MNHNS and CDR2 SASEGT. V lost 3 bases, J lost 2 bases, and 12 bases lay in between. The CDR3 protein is CASSDWGGLTDTQYF. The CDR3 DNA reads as TGTGCCAGCAGTGATTGGGGGGGCCTCACAGATACGCAGTATTTT.

The DNA of the CDR3 is TGTGCTAGTGGTTTTATCCCAGGGATTAACACCGGGGAGCTGTTTTTT. It specifies CASGFIPGINTGELFF. The V and J genes are TRBV12-5 and TRBJ2-2, with D perhaps TRBD1 (5 bases). The CDR3 loop spans 16 amino acids. Germline V gives CDR1 LGHNT, CDR2 FRNRAP. V was pared by 3 bases and J by 2 bases, with 13 bases between. Based on the CDR3 plus reference TRBV12-5 and TRBJ2-2, the full variable domain is DARVTQTPRHKVTEMGQEVTMRCQPILGHNTVFWYRQTMMQGLELLAYFRNRAPLDDSGMPKDRFSAEMPDATLATLKIQPSEPRDSAVYFCASGFIPGINTGELFFGEGSRLTVL.